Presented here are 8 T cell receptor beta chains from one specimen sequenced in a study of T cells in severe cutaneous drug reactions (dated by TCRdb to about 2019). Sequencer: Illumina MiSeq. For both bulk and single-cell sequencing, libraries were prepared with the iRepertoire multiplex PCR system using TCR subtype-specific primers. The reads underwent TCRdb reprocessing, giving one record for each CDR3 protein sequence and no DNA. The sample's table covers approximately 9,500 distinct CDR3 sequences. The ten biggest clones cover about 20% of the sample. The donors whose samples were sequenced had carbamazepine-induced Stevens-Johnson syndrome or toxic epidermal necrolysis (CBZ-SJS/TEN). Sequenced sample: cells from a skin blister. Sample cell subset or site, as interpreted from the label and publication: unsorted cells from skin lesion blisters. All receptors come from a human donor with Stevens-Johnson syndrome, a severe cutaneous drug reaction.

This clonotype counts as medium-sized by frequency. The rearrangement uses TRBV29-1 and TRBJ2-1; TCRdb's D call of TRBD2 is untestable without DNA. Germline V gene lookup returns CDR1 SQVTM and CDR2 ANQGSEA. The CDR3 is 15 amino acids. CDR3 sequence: CSVFRRERADNEQFF.

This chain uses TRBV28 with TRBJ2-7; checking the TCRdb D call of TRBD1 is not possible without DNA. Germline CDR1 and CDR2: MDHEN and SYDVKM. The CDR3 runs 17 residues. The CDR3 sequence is CASSPGPAGWTSYEQYF.

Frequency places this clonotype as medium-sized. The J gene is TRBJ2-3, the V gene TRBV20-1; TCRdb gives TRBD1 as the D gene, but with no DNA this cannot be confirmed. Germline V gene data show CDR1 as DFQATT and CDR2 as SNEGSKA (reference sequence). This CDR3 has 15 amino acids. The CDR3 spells CSANRDAGSTDTQYF.

The CDR3 here is CSARGQSGETQYF. The chain joins TRBV29-1 to TRBJ2-5; TCRdb selects TRBD2, and the lack of DNA leaves this call unchecked. Germline V CDR1 and CDR2: SQVTM, ANQGSEA. The CDR3 sequence is 13 residues long.

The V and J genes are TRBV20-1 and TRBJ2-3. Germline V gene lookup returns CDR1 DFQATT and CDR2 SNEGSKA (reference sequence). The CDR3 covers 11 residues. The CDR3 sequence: CSALGTDTQYF.

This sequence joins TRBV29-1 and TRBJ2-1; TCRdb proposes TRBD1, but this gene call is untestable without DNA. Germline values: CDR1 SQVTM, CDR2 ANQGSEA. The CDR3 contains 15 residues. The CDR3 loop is CSVEEPRQPYNEQFF.

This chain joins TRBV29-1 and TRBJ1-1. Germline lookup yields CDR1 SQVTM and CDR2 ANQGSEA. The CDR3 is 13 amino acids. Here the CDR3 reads CSAHHGLLNEAFF.

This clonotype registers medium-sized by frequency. The CDR3 loop reads CSVSVRVGYEQYF. This rearrangement joins TRBV29-1 to TRBJ2-7. Per the germline V gene, CDR1 is SQVTM and CDR2 is ANQGSEA. The CDR3 is 13 residues long.